This section outlines one TCR beta chain sequence together with its context. The CDR3 spans 15 residues. The J segment lost 2 bases and the V segment lost 6 bases, leaving 10 bases of the junction unmatched. Germline V CDR1 and CDR2: MNHEY, SVGEGT. Original data processing: From reference gene primer amplification, estimates of nucleated cell counts were derived. Profiling relied on immunoSEQ multiplex PCR, and the TCRdb table lists in-frame clones only, not all of them. The V and J calls and the clone size are those of that table, but D and trimming were determined from the DNA. Here the sample spans some 250,000 clones, approximately 83% being singletons. The data stem from a study of blood T cell repertoires in COVID-19.

This sequence originates from a woman in her twenties or thirties who had recovered from COVID-19. The chain combines TRBV6-2 or TRBV6-3 with TRBJ2-7; 7 bases line up with TRBD1. The material sequenced was peripheral blood. CDR3 DNA: TGTGCCAGCAGCGACCTCGGGACAGTGACCTACGAGCAGTACTTC. Its translation: CASSDLGTVTYEQYF.